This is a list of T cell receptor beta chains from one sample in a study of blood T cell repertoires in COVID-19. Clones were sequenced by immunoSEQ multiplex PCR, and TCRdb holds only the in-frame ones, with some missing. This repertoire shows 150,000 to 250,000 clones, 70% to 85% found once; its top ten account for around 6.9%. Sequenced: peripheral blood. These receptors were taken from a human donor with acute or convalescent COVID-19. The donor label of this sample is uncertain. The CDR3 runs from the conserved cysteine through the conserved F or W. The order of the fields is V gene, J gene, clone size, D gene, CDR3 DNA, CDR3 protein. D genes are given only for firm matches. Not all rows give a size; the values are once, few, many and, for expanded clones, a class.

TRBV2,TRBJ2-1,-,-,TGTGCCAGCAGTGTTGTAGAGTCCTACAATGAGCAGTTCTTC,CASSVVESYNEQFF
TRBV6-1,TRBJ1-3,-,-,TGTGCCAGCAGTGACAGGGACTCTGGAAACACCATATATTTT,CASSDRDSGNTIYF
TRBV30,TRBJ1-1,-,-,TGTGCCTGGAGTGGAGGGCAAGCTTTCTTT,CAWSGGQAFF
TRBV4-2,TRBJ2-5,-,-,TGTGCCAGCAGCCAAGGGTCCGGAGGAGTACAAGAGACCCAGTACTTC,CASSQGSGGVQETQYF
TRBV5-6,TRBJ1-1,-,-,TGTGCCAGCAGCTTGGGACAGCGGAACACTGAAGCTTTCTTT,CASSLGQRNTEAFF
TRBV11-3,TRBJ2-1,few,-,TGTGCCAGCAGCTCGGGACTTCCGACACCCCTCTACAATGAGCAGTTCTTC,CASSSGLPTPLYNEQFF
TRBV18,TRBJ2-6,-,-,TGTGCCAGCTCACCAACTACAGGAGCTGGGGCCAACGTCCTGACTTTC,CASSPTTGAGANVLTF
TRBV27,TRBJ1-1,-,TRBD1,TGTGCCAGCAGTTGGACAGGGGGGATGAACACTGAAGCTTTCTTT,CASSWTGGMNTEAFF
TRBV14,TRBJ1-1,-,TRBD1,TGTGCCAGCAGCCAGGAACCAGGGGGGAGCACTGAAGCTTTCTTT,CASSQEPGGSTEAFF
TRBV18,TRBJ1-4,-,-,TGTGCCAGCTCACCAGGAGGGGCAACTAATGAAAAACTGTTTTTT,CASSPGGATNEKLFF
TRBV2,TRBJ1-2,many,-,TGTGCCAGCAGTGGAGGTGGGGGGTTGAATCGCTACACCTTC,CASSGGGGLNRYTF
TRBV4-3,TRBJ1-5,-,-,TGCGCCAGCAGCCAAGACGCTGCGGGGAGTGGGCCCCAGCATTTT,CASSQDAAGSGPQHF
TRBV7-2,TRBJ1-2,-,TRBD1,TGTGCCAGCAGCTACCGGGACAGGGAAGTCGTCGGCTACACCTTC,CASSYRDREVVGYTF
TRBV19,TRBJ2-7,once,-,TGTGCCAGTAGTATATCGTCCTTCCCCTACGAGCAGTACTTC,CASSISSFPYEQYF
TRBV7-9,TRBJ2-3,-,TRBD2,TGTGCCAGCAGCCGGGGACTAGCGGACACAGATACGCAGTATTTT,CASSRGLADTDTQYF
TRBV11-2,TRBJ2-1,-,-,TGTGCCAGCAGCTTAGTGGCTAGCGGAGGGGGGCAGTTCTTC,CASSLVASGGGQFF
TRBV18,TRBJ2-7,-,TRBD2,TGTGCCAGCTCTCCCCAGGATAGCGGGCTCGGCGAGCAGTACTTC,CASSPQDSGLGEQYF
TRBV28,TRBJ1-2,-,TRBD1,TGTGCCAGCAGTTCGGCCGCCGGGACAGGGGGCGACGGCTACACCTTC,CASSSAAGTGGDGYTF
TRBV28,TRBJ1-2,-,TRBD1,TGTGCCAGCAGTTCGGGACAGGGGATCCGGTATGGCTACACCTTC,CASSSGQGIRYGYTF
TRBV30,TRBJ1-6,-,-,TGTGCCTGGAGAGGAGTGCTCTATAATTCACCCCTCCACTTT,CAWRGVLYNSPLHF
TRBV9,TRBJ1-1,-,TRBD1,TGTGCCAGCAGCGGGAGGGGGCTGGGGAGGACTGAAGCTTTCTTT,CASSGRGLGRTEAFF
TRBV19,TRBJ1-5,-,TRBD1,TGTGCCAGTAGTATCCCCGGGACAGGGGGTCAGCCCCAGCATTTT,CASSIPGTGGQPQHF
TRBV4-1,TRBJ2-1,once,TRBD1,TGCGCCAGCAGCCAAGTGGTGCAGGGGGCCTACAATGAGCAGTTCTTC,CASSQVVQGAYNEQFF
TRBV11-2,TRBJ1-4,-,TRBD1,TGTGCCAGCAGCTTACGTCCCGGGACAGGGGGTATTCAGTTTTTT,CASSLRPGTGGIQFF
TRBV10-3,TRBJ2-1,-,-,TGTGCCATCAGTGGGGGGGGGCAGTCTTACAATGAGCAGTTCTTC,CAISGGGQSYNEQFF
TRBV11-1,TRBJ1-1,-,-,TGTGCCAGCAGCTTAGTCGCCAGGGGGAACACTGAAGCTTTCTTT,CASSLVARGNTEAFF
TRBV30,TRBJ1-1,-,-,TGTGCCTGGAGAGGCGACAAGAACACTGAAGCTTTCTTT,CAWRGDKNTEAFF
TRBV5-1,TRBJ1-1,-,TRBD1,TGCGCCAGCAGCTTGGTGCCAGGGGGCCTTATGAACACTGAAGCTTTCTTT,CASSLVPGGLMNTEAFF
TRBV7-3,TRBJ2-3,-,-,TGTGCCAGCAGCAGGGGCGGAATGGCAGATACGCAGTATTTT,CASSRGGMADTQYF
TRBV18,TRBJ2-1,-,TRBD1,TGTGCCAGCTCACCATGGACAGGTAATGAGCAGTTCTTC,CASSPWTGNEQFF
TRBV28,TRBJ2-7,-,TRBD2,TGTGCCAGCAGGCAAGCGGCGGCTAGCGGGAGTTTATACGAGCAGTACTTC,CASRQAAASGSLYEQYF
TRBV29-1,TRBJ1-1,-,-,TGCAGCGTTGAAGGGAGGGGACCGAATTCTGAAGCTTTCTTT,CSVEGRGPNSEAFF
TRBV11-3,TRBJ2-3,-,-,TGTGCCAGCAGTCCGGACTCTTCTAGCACAGATACGCAGTATTTT,CASSPDSSSTDTQYF
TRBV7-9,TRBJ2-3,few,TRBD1,TGTGCCAGCAGCCCCTCCGGGACAGGGGTGGATACGCAGTATTTT,CASSPSGTGVDTQYF
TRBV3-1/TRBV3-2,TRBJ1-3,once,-,TGTGCCAGCAGCCAATTTAACTCTGGAAACACCATATATTTT,CASSQFNSGNTIYF
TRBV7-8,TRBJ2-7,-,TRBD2,TGTGCCAGCAGCTCGTTAGCGGGAGGGCCTTACGAGCAGTACTTC,CASSSLAGGPYEQYF
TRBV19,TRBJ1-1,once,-,TGTGCCAGTAGCCAAATGCGGGGTTTGAATGAAGGCACTGAAGCTTTCTTT,CASSQMRGLNEGTEAFF
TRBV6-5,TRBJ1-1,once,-,TGTGCCAGCAGTTACTCGAGACAGGCGGCCACTGAAGCTTTCTTT,CASSYSRQAATEAFF
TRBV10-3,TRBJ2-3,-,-,TGTGCCATCAGTGGGGGAGGGGGAGGGGATACGCAGTATTTT,CAISGGGGGDTQYF
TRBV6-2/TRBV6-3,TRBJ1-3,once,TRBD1,TGTGCCAGCAGTCGGGACAGCCTATTCTCTGGAAACACCATATATTTT,CASSRDSLFSGNTIYF
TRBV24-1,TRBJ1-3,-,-,TGTGCCACCAGTGATTCCGCGCGCGGAAACACCATATATTTT,CATSDSARGNTIYF
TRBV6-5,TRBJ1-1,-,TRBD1,TGTGCCAGCAGACCGACAGGGGGGAACACTGAAGCTTTCTTT,CASRPTGGNTEAFF
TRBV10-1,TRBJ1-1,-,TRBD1,TGCGCCAGCAGCGACAGGGGTGGCACTGAAGCTTTCTTT,CASSDRGGTEAFF
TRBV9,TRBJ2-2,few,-,TGTGCCAGCGGGGGGGCACGGGCGAACACCGGGGAGCTGTTTTTT,CASGGARANTGELFF
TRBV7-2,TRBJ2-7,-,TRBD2,TGTGCCAGCAGGCAAGGGCTAGCGGGACGGTACGAGCAGTACTTC,CASRQGLAGRYEQYF
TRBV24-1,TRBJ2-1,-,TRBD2,TGTGCCACCCCGCCTCGGCGGGGGGCGGATGGGGACAATGAGCAGTTCTTC,CATPPRRGADGDNEQFF
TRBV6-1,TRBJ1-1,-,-,TGTGCCAGCAGTGAGGGGGGAACTGAAGCTTTCTTT,CASSEGGTEAFF
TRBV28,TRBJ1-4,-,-,TGTGCCAGCAGTTTATTACCAGGGTCAGGTGAAAAACTGTTTTTT,CASSLLPGSGEKLFF
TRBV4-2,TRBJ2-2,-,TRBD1,TGTGCCAGCAGCCAGTCAGGGGGCTCAAGCACCGGGGAGCTGTTTTTT,CASSQSGGSSTGELFF
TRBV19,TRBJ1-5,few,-,TGTGCCAGTAGAAGATCCAGCGGACAGCCCCAGCATTTT,CASRRSSGQPQHF
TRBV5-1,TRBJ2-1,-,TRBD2,TGCGCCAGCAGCACGGGACTAGCGGGAGTTTCCTACAATGAGCAGTTCTTC,CASSTGLAGVSYNEQFF